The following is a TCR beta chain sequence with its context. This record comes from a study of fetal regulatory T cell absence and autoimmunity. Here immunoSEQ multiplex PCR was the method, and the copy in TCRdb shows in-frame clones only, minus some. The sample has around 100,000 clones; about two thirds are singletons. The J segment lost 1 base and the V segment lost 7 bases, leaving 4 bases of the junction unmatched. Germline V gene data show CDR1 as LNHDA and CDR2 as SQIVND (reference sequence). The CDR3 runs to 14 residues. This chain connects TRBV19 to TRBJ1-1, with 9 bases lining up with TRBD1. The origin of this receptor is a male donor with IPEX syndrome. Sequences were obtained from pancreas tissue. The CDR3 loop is CASNWGQGNTEAFF. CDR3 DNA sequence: TGTGCCAGTAATTGGGGACAGGGGAACACTGAAGCTTTCTTT.